These 8 T cell receptor beta chains originate from one sample sequenced in a study of neoadjuvant anti-PD-1 for oral cavity cancer (dated by TCRdb to the early 2020s). This specimen's time point label, per the study, means: before neoadjuvant nivolumab. Library prep was done by the immunoSEQ multiplex PCR assay. Here the immuneACCESS table is served through TCRdb, limited to in-frame sequences with V and J called. Missing clones are a known gap in these copies; in checked studies unresolved V genes cover under half, and the rest lacks a known reason. Present in this sample are under 9,500 clones, 60% to 75% of which were seen just once. Of the sample, 8% to 10% is held by the ten largest clones. The starting material was tumor tissue, obtained before nivolumab (anti-PD-1) treatment. The receptors come from a person between 40 and 85 years old with oral cavity squamous cell carcinoma.

The V gene is TRBV30, the J gene TRBJ1-2; D call uncertain. Per germline, CDR1 GTSNPN and CDR2 SVGIG (reference sequence). This CDR3 has 13 amino acids. Deletions cut 0 bases from V and 4 bases from J, with 9 bases between. The CDR3 sequence: CAWSVQNLYGYTF. CDR3 bases: TGTGCCTGGAGTGTACAGAACCTCTATGGCTACACCTTC.

The genes are TRBV25-1 and TRBJ2-7; 7 nucleotides line up with TRBD1. Germline lookup yields CDR1 MGHDK and CDR2 SYGVNS. V lost 6 bases and J lost 3; bases outside the gene matches: 8. There are 14 residues in the CDR3. The DNA for the CDR3 is TGTGCCAGCAGAGACGACAGGGCAGACTACGAGCAGTACTTC. As protein: CASRDDRADYEQYF.

The chain is built from TRBV27 and TRBJ2-7, with TRBD1 identical over 7 bases. J was trimmed by 7 bases and V by 3 bases; bases with no gene match: 9. This CDR3 is 14 amino acids long. Germline V gene sequence: CDR1 MNHEY, CDR2 SMNVEV (reference sequence). The CDR3 DNA sequence: TGTGCCAGCAGTTTTTTTAGGACAGGTCCGGAGCAGTACTTC. It codes for CASSFFRTGPEQYF.

The chain joins TRBV18 to TRBJ1-5; 7 bases align to TRBD1. With 6 bases clipped from V and 5 bases from J, the junction kept 10 bases outside the gene matches. The CDR3 has 15 residues. The V gene's germline CDR1 is KGHSH and CDR2 LQKENI. DNA of the CDR3: TGTGCCAGCTCGCCGGACAGGATGGCTTATCAGCCCCAGCATTTT. It translates to CASSPDRMAYQPQHF.

This rearrangement joins TRBV28 to TRBJ1-4; 8 bases are a match to TRBD1. V lost 3 bases, J lost 5 bases, and 5 bases stayed unmatched. CDR3 size: 15 residues. Germline CDR1 and CDR2: MDHEN and SYDVKM. The DNA of the CDR3 is TGTGCCAGCAGTTTCATCACAGGGGGAAATGAAAAACTGTTTTTT. Its translation: CASSFITGGNEKLFF.

This clone was picked up one time. The V and J genes are TRBV9 and TRBJ2-1; D ambiguous. Germline V gene lookup returns CDR1 SGDLS and CDR2 YYNGEE. The CDR3 is 12 residues long. Trimming shortened V by 4 bases and J by 5 bases, and 7 bases separated the two germline ends. The CDR3 DNA sequence: TGTGCCAGCAGCCCCCCCAACAATGAGCAGTTCTTC. Amino acid sequence: CASSPPNNEQFF.

The chain has TRBV19 and TRBJ1-6, with 7 nucleotides matching TRBD1. The V segment lost 3 bases and the J segment 0 bases; nucleotides outside the gene matches: 11. This CDR3 contains 19 residues. CDR1 and CDR2 from the germline V gene are LNHDA and SQIVND (reference sequence). The CDR3 DNA reads TGTGCCAGTAGTATGCTACCGGGACAGTCACTCTCCTATAATTCACCCCTCCACTTT. Translated: CASSMLPGQSLSYNSPLHF. Full variable domain (missing parts from reference TRBV19 and TRBJ1-6): DGGITQSPKYLFRKEGQNVTLSCEQNLNHDAMYWYRQDPGQGLRLIYYSQIVNDFQKGDIAEGYSVSREKKESFPLTVTSAQKNPTAFYLCASSMLPGQSLSYNSPLHFGNGTRLTVT.

This chain connects TRBV7-3 to TRBJ1-1; no reliable D call. The germline V gene has CDR1 SGHTA and CDR2 FQGTGA. V gave up 2 bases and J gave up 1 base, with 8 bases separating them. The CDR3 spans 14 residues. The CDR3 DNA follows: TGTGCCAGCAGCTTACGAAGGGCGAACACTGAAGCTTTCTTT. Translation gives CASSLRRANTEAFF.